The 10 T cell receptor beta chains below all came from one sample that was sequenced in a study of T-cell memory formation after mild COVID-19. TCRdb reprocessed the 5' RACE reads via MiXCR and lists one record per CDR3 protein. Of around 200,000 distinct CDR3 sequences detected, around 16% appear once; the ten largest clones hold more than 2%. What was sequenced was PBMCs or a T cell subset sorted from them (not recorded which). These receptors were collected from an adult woman who had mild COVID-19 (a few samples of this study predate the infection). Cell type and time point are not known.

There are a few counts of this clonotype. The chain is built from TRBV20-1 and TRBJ2-7; D call uncertain. Looked up from germline, CDR1 is DFQATT and CDR2 is SNEGSKA (reference sequence). V gave up 1 base and J gave up 3 bases, with 10 bases separating them. This CDR3 has 13 residues. The CDR3 reads CSARVGNYYEQYF. The CDR3 region has the DNA TGCAGTGCTAGAGTTGGGAACTACTACGAGCAGTACTTC.

This clonotype was seen a handful of times. The rearrangement links TRBV24-1 to TRBJ2-3; 7 positions match TRBD2. The CDR3 spans 14 residues. In germline, CDR1 is KGHDR, CDR2 SFDVKD. V shed 10 bases and J 1 base; nucleotides not matched to a gene: 7. CDR3 in amino acids: CATQRSGGTDTQYF. In DNA, the CDR3 is TGTGCCACTCAGCGAAGCGGGGGCACAGATACGCAGTATTTT.

V gene TRBV29-1 combines with J gene TRBJ2-6; D is undetermined. Trimming removed 6 bases at V and 0 bases at J, with 6 bases between. This CDR3 is 13 amino acids long. CDR1 is SQVTM and CDR2 is ANQGSEA in the germline V gene. Written as DNA, the CDR3 is TGCAGCGTCCACGTCTCTGGGGCCAACGTCCTGACTTTC. This codes for CSVHVSGANVLTF.

The gene calls are TRBV12-3 or TRBV12-4 and TRBJ2-2, with D perhaps matching TRBD2 (7 bases). CDR3 length: 16 residues. V was cut by 6 bases and J by 5 bases, with 19 bases left in between. CDR3 nucleotide sequence: TGTGCCAGCAGGTCGCGAGGGGGGGCCGGAACCGGGGAGCTGTTTTTT. This translates into CASRSRGGAGTGELFF.

In this sample, this clonotype turned up a few times. J is TRBJ2-1 and V is TRBV20-1; possibly TRBD2 for D (5 bases). The germline V gene has CDR1 DFQATT and CDR2 SNEGSKA (reference sequence). The CDR3 loop spans 16 amino acids. Between the trimmed V and J ends, which lost 1 base and 1 base, there was a span of 14 bases. The CDR3 region has the DNA TGCAGTGCTAGAGGCGGGTTGGAGAGATCCTACAATGAGCAGTTCTTC. Protein sequence: CSARGGLERSYNEQFF.

This clonotype was seen a few times. V gene TRBV7-9 combines with J gene TRBJ2-5; TRBD1 might be the D (6 bases). Germline V CDR1 and CDR2: SEHNR, FQNEAQ (reference sequence). This CDR3 spans 14 amino acids. V shed 4 bases and J shed 5 bases, with 14 bases lying between them. CDR3 DNA: TGTGCCAGCAGCTACCAGGGGATCTCGGAGACCCAGTACTTC. Its protein product is CASSYQGISETQYF.

About this clonotype itself: The junction does not match germline at one end; this may be a read error. The J gene is TRBJ2-7, the V gene TRBV20-1; no clear D. The CDR3 is 11 residues long. CDR1 and CDR2 (germline): DFQATT, SNEGSKA (reference sequence). This CDR3 is CSARDLATAHF. DNA of the CDR3: TGCAGTGCTAGAGACCTGGCCACCGCTCACTTC.

This CDR3 reads CASSPGTVSGNTIYF. The CDR3 DNA reads as TGTGCCAGCTCACCCGGGACAGTCTCTGGAAACACCATATATTTT. The V and J genes are TRBV18 and TRBJ1-3; 7 bases are shared with TRBD1. There are 15 residues in the CDR3. J gave up 0 bases and V 3 bases, and 2 bases lay outside the gene matches. The germline V gene encodes CDR1 KGHSH and CDR2 LQKENI.

The sample holds a few counts of this clonotype. This chain joins TRBV11-3 and TRBJ2-2, with D hard to call. The germline V gene encodes CDR1 SGHNT and CDR2 YENEEA. V was clipped by 6 bases and J by 6 bases, with 14 bases between them. This CDR3 contains 14 residues. The CDR3: CASRSHGAPGELFF. In nucleotides, the CDR3 is TGTGCCAGCAGATCACATGGTGCGCCCGGGGAGCTGTTTTTT.

This clonotype was counted between two and nine times. The V and J genes are TRBV4-2 and TRBJ1-1; 8 bases align to TRBD1. V trimming: 3 bases; J trimming: 3 bases; junction bases outside the gene matches: 12. The length of the CDR3 is 17 residues. The germline V gene encodes CDR1 LGHNA and CDR2 YNFKEQ. Written as DNA, the CDR3 is TGTGCCAGCAGCCAGGGGGATGGACAGGGTAGAGACACTGAAGCTTTCTTT. Translated, it gives CASSQGDGQGRDTEAFF.